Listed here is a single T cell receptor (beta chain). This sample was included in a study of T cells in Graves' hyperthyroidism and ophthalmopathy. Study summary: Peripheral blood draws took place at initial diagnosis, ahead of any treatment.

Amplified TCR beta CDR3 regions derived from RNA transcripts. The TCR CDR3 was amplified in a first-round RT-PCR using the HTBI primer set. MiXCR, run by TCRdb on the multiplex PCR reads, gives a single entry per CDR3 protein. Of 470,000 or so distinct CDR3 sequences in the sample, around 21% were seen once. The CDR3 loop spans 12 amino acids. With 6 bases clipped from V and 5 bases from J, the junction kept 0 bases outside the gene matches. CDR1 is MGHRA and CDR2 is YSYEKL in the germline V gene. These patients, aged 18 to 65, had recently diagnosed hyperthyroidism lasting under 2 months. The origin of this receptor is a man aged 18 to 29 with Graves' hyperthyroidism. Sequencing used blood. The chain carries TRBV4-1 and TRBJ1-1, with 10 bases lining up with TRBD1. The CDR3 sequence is CASRGQGTEAFF. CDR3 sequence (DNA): TGCGCCAGCAGGGGACAGGGGACTGAAGCTTTCTTT.